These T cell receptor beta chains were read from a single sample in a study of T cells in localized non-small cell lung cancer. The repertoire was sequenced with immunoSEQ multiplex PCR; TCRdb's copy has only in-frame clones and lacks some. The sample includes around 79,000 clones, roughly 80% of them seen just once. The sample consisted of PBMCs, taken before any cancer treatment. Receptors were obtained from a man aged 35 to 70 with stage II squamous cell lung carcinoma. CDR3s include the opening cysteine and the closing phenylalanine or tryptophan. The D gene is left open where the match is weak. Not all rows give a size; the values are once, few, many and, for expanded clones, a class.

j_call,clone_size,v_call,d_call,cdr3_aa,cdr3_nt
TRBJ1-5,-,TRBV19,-,CASWTAYNSNQPQHF,TGTGCCAGCTGGACAGCCTACAACAGCAATCAGCCCCAGCATTTT
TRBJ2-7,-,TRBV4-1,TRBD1,CASSPGQGAEEQYF,TGCGCCAGCAGCCCGGGACAGGGGGCTGAAGAGCAGTACTTC
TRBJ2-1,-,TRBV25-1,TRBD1,CASSESAGGYFNEQFF,TGTGCCAGCAGTGAATCAGCAGGGGGCTATTTCAATGAGCAGTTCTTC
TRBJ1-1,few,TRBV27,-,CASSLFGTEAFF,TGTGCCAGCAGTTTGTTTGGCACTGAAGCTTTCTTT
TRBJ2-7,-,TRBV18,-,CASSPDNRYYEQYF,TGTGCCAGCTCACCAGACAACCGGTATTACGAGCAGTACTTC
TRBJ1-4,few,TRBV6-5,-,CASRGHNNEKLFF,TGTGCCAGCCGGGGACACAATAATGAAAAACTGTTTTTT
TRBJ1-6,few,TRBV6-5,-,CASRNGARGNSPLHF,TGTGCCAGCAGGAACGGGGCCCGGGGTAATTCACCCCTCCACTTT
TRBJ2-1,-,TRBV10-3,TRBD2,CASHSSGDNEQFF,TGTGCCAGCCACTCTAGCGGTGACAATGAGCAGTTCTTC
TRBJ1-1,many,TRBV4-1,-,CASSQGGPTEAFF,TGCGCCAGCAGCCAAGGGGGTCCCACTGAAGCTTTCTTT
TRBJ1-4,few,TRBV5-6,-,CASSSRLLGEKLFF,TGTGCCAGCAGCTCGCGGCTATTGGGGGAAAAACTGTTTTTT
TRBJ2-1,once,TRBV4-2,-,CASSQEAQGFGNEQFF,TGTGCCAGCAGCCAAGAGGCACAGGGATTCGGCAATGAGCAGTTCTTC
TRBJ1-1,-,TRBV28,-,CATLRGEAFF,TGTGCCACTCTTAGGGGTGAAGCTTTCTTT
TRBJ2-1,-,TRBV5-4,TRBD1,CASMVSTGAEQFF,TGTGCCAGCATGGTGTCCACAGGGGCTGAGCAGTTCTTC
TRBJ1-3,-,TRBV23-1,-,CASSPSPWIFHTIYF,TGCGCCAGCAGCCCATCCCCCTGGATCTTCCACACCATATATTTT
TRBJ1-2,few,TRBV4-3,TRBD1,CASSQEWQGGIYGYTF,TGCGCCAGCAGCCAAGAGTGGCAGGGGGGGATCTATGGCTACACCTTC
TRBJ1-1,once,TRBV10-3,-,CAISYDSTEAFF,TGTGCCATCAGCTACGACAGTACTGAAGCTTTCTTT
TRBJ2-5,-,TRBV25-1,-,CASSDWTPQETQYF,TGTGCCAGCAGTGACTGGACCCCGCAAGAGACCCAGTACTTC
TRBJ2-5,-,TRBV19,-,CASSRTGETQYF,TGTGCCAGTAGTCGGACTGGAGAGACCCAGTACTTC
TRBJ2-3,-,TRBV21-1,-,CASSPNDPISGSTDTQYF,TGTGCCAGCAGCCCTAATGACCCAATTAGCGGGAGTACAGATACGCAGTATTTT
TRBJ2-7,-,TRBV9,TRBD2,CASSAGGLADTYEQYF,TGTGCCAGCAGCGCGGGGGGACTAGCTGATACCTACGAGCAGTACTTC
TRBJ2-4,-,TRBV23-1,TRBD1,CASNIRDSQKNIQYF,TGCGCCAGCAATATCCGGGACAGCCAAAAAAACATTCAGTACTTC
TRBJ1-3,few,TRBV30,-,CAWSSDSGNTIYF,TGTGCCTGGAGTAGTGACTCTGGAAACACCATATATTTT
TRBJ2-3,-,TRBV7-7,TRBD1,CASSPQPWAGGFDTQYF,TGTGCTAGCAGCCCCCAGCCGTGGGCAGGGGGCTTCGATACGCAGTATTTT
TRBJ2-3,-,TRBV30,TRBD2,CAWAAGGGTDTQYF,TGTGCCTGGGCAGCGGGGGGGGGCACAGATACGCAGTATTTT
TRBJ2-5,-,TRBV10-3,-,CAIRGSSLETQYF,TGTGCCATCAGGGGATCGTCGTTAGAGACCCAGTACTTC
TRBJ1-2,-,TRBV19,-,CASSGTINYGYTF,TGTGCCAGTTCCGGGACAATAAACTATGGCTACACCTTC